This TCR beta chain was documented in a study of T cell responses to AZD1222 COVID-19 vaccine. Study results and limitations: Clonal diversity was possibly underestimated; the donors were predominantly white British and more often female. Reports indicate that nearly half of spike-specific TCRs are directed at unmutated variant regions.

This CDR3 spans 15 amino acids. Germline CDR1 is MGHRA and CDR2 is YSYEKL. Trimming cost V 1 base and J 4 bases; bases outside gene matches: 3. As concerns this clone: Antigen specificity is unknown.

Libraries were prepared by immunoSEQ multiplex PCR; TCRdb keeps only in-frame clonotypes and omits some of them. The sample records some 100,000 clones, about nine tenths being singletons. The sequencing used peripheral blood, collected on day 0 of AZD1222 vaccination. The rearrangement uses TRBV4-1 and TRBJ1-4, with 7 positions matching TRBD1. This sequence was found in an adult in good health. The CDR3 loop is CASSQGTGYNEKLFF. DNA for the CDR3: TGCGCCAGCAGCCAAGGGACAGGCTATAATGAAAAACTGTTTTTT.